The 18 T cell receptor beta chains reported below all come from one sample, sequenced in a study of T cells expressing NK-cell markers. With the 5' RACE reads reprocessed, TCRdb shows one record per CDR3 protein and no DNA. The sample totals about 300,000 distinct CDR3 sequences; its top ten clones hold around 4%. Sequencing was performed on blood T cells: a sorted CD56 or NKG2C T cell subset, CD4+ or CD8+ T cells, or bulk PBMC T cells (not recorded which). These receptor sequences come from a woman aged 18 to 75 in good health.

This sequence joins TRBV10-3 and TRBJ1-5. Germline V gives CDR1 ENHRY, CDR2 SYGVKD. This CDR3 has 14 amino acids. This CDR3 reads CAISAGNSNQPQHF.

The genes are TRBV28 and TRBJ2-7; the TCRdb D gene call, TRBD2, has no DNA to confirm it. Looked up from germline, CDR1 is MDHEN and CDR2 is SYDVKM. The CDR3 sequence is 15 residues long. The CDR3 loop reads CASSFSGPYPTKQYF.

The CDR3 loop is CASSSPRRDNRYEQYF. The rearrangement joins TRBV19 to TRBJ2-7; the D gene TCRdb calls, TRBD1, cannot be checked with no DNA. The CDR3 extends over 16 amino acids. Germline V gives CDR1 LNHDA, CDR2 SQIVND (reference sequence).

The chain joins TRBV5-1 to TRBJ2-2. The CDR3 covers 15 residues. Germline V CDR1 and CDR2: SGHRS, YFSETQ. The CDR3 spells CASSSGGPNTGELFF.

The chain joins TRBV5-4 to TRBJ2-1; the TRBD2 assignment by TCRdb is unverifiable without DNA. The germline V gene encodes CDR1 SGHNT and CDR2 YYREEE (reference sequence). The length of the CDR3 is 15 residues. The CDR3 loop is CASSLGTSGHNEQFF.

The J gene is TRBJ2-5, the V gene TRBV11-2; TCRdb's assignment of TRBD2 cannot be checked, as there is no DNA. Per the germline V gene, CDR1 is SGHAT and CDR2 is FQNNGV. The CDR3 is 15 residues long. The CDR3 loop reads CASSLGDYPGETQYF.

This chain connects TRBV20-1 to TRBJ2-3; as DNA is missing, the TRBD1 call by TCRdb cannot be tested. Germline lookup yields CDR1 DFQATT and CDR2 SNEGSKA (reference sequence). The CDR3 is made up of 13 amino acids. CDR3 amino acids: CSALGLSTDTQYF.

This chain links TRBV2 with TRBJ2-3; TCRdb proposes TRBD1, but this gene call is untestable without DNA. Germline lookup yields CDR1 SNHLY and CDR2 FYNNEI. This CDR3 is 12 amino acids long. The CDR3 reads CASRRDTDTQYF.

The chain uses TRBV11-2 and TRBJ1-3. The length of the CDR3 is 14 residues. CDR1 and CDR2 (germline): SGHAT, FQNNGV. The CDR3 reads CASSLTATGNTIYF.

The chain recombines TRBV15 with TRBJ1-5; checking the TCRdb D call of TRBD1 is not possible without DNA. Per the germline V gene, CDR1 is LNHNV and CDR2 is YYDKDF (reference sequence). This CDR3 is built from 13 residues. The CDR3 reads CATSRWGTQPQHF.

This chain uses TRBV7-6 with TRBJ2-3; checking the TCRdb D call of TRBD2 is not possible without DNA. The CDR3 has 21 amino acids. The germline V gene has CDR1 SGHVS and CDR2 FNYEAQ. The CDR3 loop is CASSLARPLAGARTFTDTQYF.

The chain employs TRBV5-1 and TRBJ2-2. The CDR3 extends over 13 amino acids. Germline CDR1 and CDR2: SGHRS and YFSETQ. The CDR3 loop is CASSLDGTGELFF.

The chain recombines TRBV29-1 with TRBJ1-1. CDR1 SQVTM and CDR2 ANQGSEA come from the germline V gene. The CDR3 loop spans 11 amino acids. The CDR3: CSAAGPTEAFF.

This rearrangement joins TRBV7-2 to TRBJ2-2; TCRdb's D call of TRBD1 is untestable without DNA. The CDR3 runs to 14 residues. Germline V gene sequence: CDR1 SGHTA, CDR2 FQGNSA. This CDR3 is CASSFGGSTGELFF.

The chain employs TRBV12-3 or TRBV12-4 and TRBJ1-5; no DNA is available, so the TRBD1 call from TCRdb remains unchecked. The CDR3 contains 14 residues. The CDR3 spells CASSSRQKNQPQHF.

The V and J genes are TRBV12-3 or TRBV12-4 and TRBJ2-1. This CDR3 contains 16 residues. The CDR3 protein is CASSSGPQSSYNEQFF.

J is TRBJ2-1 and V is TRBV29-1; TCRdb outputs TRBD2, but without DNA this stays unchecked. This CDR3 is built from 15 residues. Germline V lookup: CDR1 SQVTM, CDR2 ANQGSEA. This CDR3 reads CSVGEQGTSYSEQFF.

The V gene is TRBV20-1, the J gene TRBJ1-4; without DNA, the TCRdb call of TRBD1 cannot be checked. The CDR3 runs to 13 residues. The germline V gene encodes CDR1 DFQATT and CDR2 SNEGSKA (reference sequence). CDR3 in amino acids: CSARGGPHEKLFF.